Listed below are T cell receptor beta chains from one sample, sequenced in a study of cytomegalovirus exposure and HLA in healthy donors. Here immunoSEQ multiplex PCR was the method, and the copy in TCRdb shows in-frame clones only, minus some. The sample includes around 190,000 clones, 70% to 80% of them seen just once. Specimen: PBMCs. These receptor sequences come from a woman in her twenties or thirties in good health and CMV-seronegative. CDR3s include the opening cysteine and the closing phenylalanine or tryptophan. The D gene is left open where the match is weak. Only some rows state a clone size, as once, few, many or a class for expanded clones.

CDR3aa: CASSDPDRGGKLFF
CDR3nt: TGTGCCAGCAGTGACCCCGACAGGGGTGGAAAACTGTTTTTT
v_gene: TRBV25-1
abundance: .
d_gene: TRBD1
j_gene: TRBJ1-4

CDR3aa: CASSLGGRPFSGANVLTF
CDR3nt: TGTGCCAGCAGCTTAGGTGGGAGGCCCTTCTCTGGGGCCAACGTCCTGACTTTC
v_gene: TRBV7-2
abundance: .
d_gene: .
j_gene: TRBJ2-6

CDR3aa: CSSSFSTATNYGYTF
CDR3nt: TGTTCCAGCAGCTTCTCAACAGCTACTAACTATGGCTACACCTTC
v_gene: TRBV7-9
abundance: .
d_gene: .
j_gene: TRBJ1-2

CDR3aa: CAWSVGATGSGANVLTF
CDR3nt: TGTGCCTGGAGTGTGGGAGCAACGGGCTCTGGGGCCAACGTCCTGACTTTC
v_gene: TRBV30
abundance: .
d_gene: .
j_gene: TRBJ2-6

CDR3aa: CASSIQGSGETQYF
CDR3nt: TGTGCCAGCAGCATACAGGGGTCCGGAGAGACCCAGTACTTC
v_gene: TRBV5-4
abundance: once
d_gene: TRBD1
j_gene: TRBJ2-5

CDR3aa: CASRGGLTGDEQYF
CDR3nt: TGCGCCAGCAGAGGGGGGCTAACAGGGGACGAGCAGTACTTC
v_gene: TRBV5-1
abundance: .
d_gene: .
j_gene: TRBJ2-7

CDR3aa: CAITGGLANYGYTF
CDR3nt: TGTGCCATTACAGGGGGTCTAGCTAACTATGGCTACACCTTC
v_gene: TRBV6-6
abundance: .
d_gene: TRBD1
j_gene: TRBJ1-2

CDR3aa: CASSYSSGENTGELFF
CDR3nt: TGTGCCAGCAGTTACTCGAGCGGGGAGAACACCGGGGAGCTGTTTTTT
v_gene: TRBV6-5
abundance: .
d_gene: TRBD2
j_gene: TRBJ2-2

CDR3aa: CASSQVSGGGYYEQFF
CDR3nt: TGTGCCAGCAGCCAAGTCTCGGGGGGAGGGTACTATGAGCAGTTCTTC
v_gene: TRBV14
abundance: .
d_gene: TRBD2
j_gene: TRBJ2-1

CDR3aa: CATSEGQGASYEQYF
CDR3nt: TGTGCCACCAGCGAGGGACAGGGGGCCTCCTACGAGCAGTACTTC
v_gene: TRBV15
abundance: .
d_gene: TRBD1
j_gene: TRBJ2-7

CDR3aa: CASSLAVSYEQYF
CDR3nt: TGTGCCAGCAGCTTAGCTGTCTCCTACGAGCAGTACTTC
v_gene: TRBV11-3
abundance: .
d_gene: .
j_gene: TRBJ2-7

CDR3aa: CASSQPLVRLARTDTQYF
CDR3nt: TGCGCCAGCAGCCAACCATTGGTCCGACTAGCCCGCACAGATACGCAGTATTTT
v_gene: TRBV4-1
abundance: .
d_gene: TRBD2
j_gene: TRBJ2-3

CDR3aa: CASSPGGSGTEAFF
CDR3nt: TGTGCCAGCAGTCCGGGGGGGAGTGGCACTGAAGCTTTCTTT
v_gene: TRBV7-8
abundance: .
d_gene: .
j_gene: TRBJ1-1

CDR3aa: CASSFTSGSHYEQYF
CDR3nt: TGTGCCAGCAGCTTTACTAGCGGGAGCCATTACGAGCAGTACTTC
v_gene: TRBV5-6
abundance: .
d_gene: TRBD2
j_gene: TRBJ2-7

CDR3aa: CASSLAGTVGYTF
CDR3nt: TGCGCCAGCAGCTTGGCTGGGACAGTCGGCTACACCTTC
v_gene: TRBV5-1
abundance: .
d_gene: TRBD1
j_gene: TRBJ1-2

CDR3aa: CASSLTGGNQPQHF
CDR3nt: TGTGCCAGCAGTTTGACCGGAGGGAATCAGCCCCAGCATTTT
v_gene: TRBV27
abundance: few
d_gene: .
j_gene: TRBJ1-5

CDR3aa: CASSESVEVWEETGGYGYTF
CDR3nt: TGCGCCAGCAGTGAGTCAGTTGAAGTGTGGGAAGAAACTGGGGGGTATGGCTACACCTTC
v_gene: TRBV10-1
abundance: .
d_gene: .
j_gene: TRBJ1-2

CDR3aa: CASSATAGDSYEQYF
CDR3nt: TGTGCCAGCAGCGCAACCGCGGGGGACTCCTACGAGCAGTACTTC
v_gene: TRBV9
abundance: .
d_gene: TRBD2
j_gene: TRBJ2-7

CDR3aa: CASREQAGEQYF
CDR3nt: TGCGCCAGCAGAGAACAGGCAGGGGAGCAGTACTTC
v_gene: TRBV5-1
abundance: .
d_gene: .
j_gene: TRBJ2-7